The T cell receptor (beta chain) described here comes from a study of identical twins. Study results and caveats: Models underestimated TCR alpha sharing (out-of-frame) in monozygotic twins.

A word on this clonotype: Its antigen is not known.

Unique molecular identifiers were present on cDNA, and template switching added a universal primer site. TCRdb re-called the 5' RACE reads with MiXCR, one entry per CDR3 protein. Among about 530,000 distinct CDR3 sequences listed, 20% to 25% were seen once. These same records also appear under a second study, on yellow fever vaccine responses in identical twins. That publication notes: Reportedly, twins showed a vaccine T cell response that looked partly convergent and partly personalized.

The receptor was isolated from a young woman in good health. Sequences were obtained from CD4+ T cells sorted from blood.

CDR3: CASSLSKGRFEQYF. CDR3 DNA: TGTGCCAGCAGTTTATCGAAGGGTAGGTTCGAGCAGTACTTC. This rearrangement joins TRBV27 to TRBJ2-7; D remains ambiguous. The ends were cut back, 0 bases at V and 6 bases at J, with 12 bases in the middle. The CDR3 is 14 residues long. CDR1 and CDR2 from the germline V gene are MNHEY and SMNVEV (reference sequence).